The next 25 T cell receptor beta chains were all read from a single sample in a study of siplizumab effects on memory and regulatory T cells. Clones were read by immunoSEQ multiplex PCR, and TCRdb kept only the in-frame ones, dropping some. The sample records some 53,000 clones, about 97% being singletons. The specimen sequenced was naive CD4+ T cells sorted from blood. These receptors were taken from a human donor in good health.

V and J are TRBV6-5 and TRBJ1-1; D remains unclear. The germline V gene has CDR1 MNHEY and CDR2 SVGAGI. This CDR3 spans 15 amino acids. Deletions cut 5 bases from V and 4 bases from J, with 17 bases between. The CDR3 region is CASSQYGGIVTEAFF. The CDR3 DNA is TGTGCCAGCAGTCAGTACGGAGGGATCGTCACTGAAGCTTTCTTT.

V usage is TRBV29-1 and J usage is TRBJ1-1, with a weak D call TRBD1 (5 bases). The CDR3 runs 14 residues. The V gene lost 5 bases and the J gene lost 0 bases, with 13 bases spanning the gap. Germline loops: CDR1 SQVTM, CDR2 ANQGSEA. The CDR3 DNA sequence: TGCAGCGTTCAGGGCCACAGCATGAACACTGAAGCTTTCTTT. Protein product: CSVQGHSMNTEAFF.

This chain's CDR3 is CASNEGTGGGYTF. DNA of the CDR3: TGTGCCAGCAATGAGGGGACAGGGGGTGGCTACACCTTC. The chain carries TRBV2 and TRBJ1-2; 11 bases agree with TRBD1. V trimming: 7 bases; J trimming: 7 bases; junction bases outside the gene matches: 5. CDR1 and CDR2 from the germline V gene are SNHLY and FYNNEI. The CDR3 runs 13 residues.

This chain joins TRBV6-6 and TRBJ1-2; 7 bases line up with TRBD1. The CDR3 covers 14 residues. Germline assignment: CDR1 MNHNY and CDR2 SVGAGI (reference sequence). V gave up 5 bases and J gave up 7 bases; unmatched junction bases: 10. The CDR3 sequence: CASSRGGASFGYTF. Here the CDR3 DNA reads TGTGCCAGCAGTAGAGGGGGCGCGTCGTTTGGCTACACCTTC.

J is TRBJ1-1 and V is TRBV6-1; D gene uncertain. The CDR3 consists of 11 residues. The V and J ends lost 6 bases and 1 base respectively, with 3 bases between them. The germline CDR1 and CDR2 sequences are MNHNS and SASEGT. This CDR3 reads CASSRNTEAFF. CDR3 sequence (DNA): TGTGCCAGCAGCCGGAACACTGAAGCTTTCTTT.

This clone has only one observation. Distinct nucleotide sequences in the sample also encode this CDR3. The CDR3 region is CASSPEETQYF. The CDR3, as DNA: TGTGCCAGCTCACCGGAAGAGACCCAGTACTTC. The V call is TRBV18, the J call TRBJ2-5; D ambiguous. Trimming shortened V by 3 bases and J by 3 bases, and 2 bases separated the two germline ends. This CDR3 region has 11 residues. Looked up from germline, CDR1 is KGHSH and CDR2 is LQKENI.

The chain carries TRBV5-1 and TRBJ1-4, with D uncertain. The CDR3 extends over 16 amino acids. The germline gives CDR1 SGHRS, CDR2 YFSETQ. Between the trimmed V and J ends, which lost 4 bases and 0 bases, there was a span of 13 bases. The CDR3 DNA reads TGCGCCAGCAGCGTCACCGGGGTTACAACTAATGAAAAACTGTTTTTT. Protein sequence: CASSVTGVTTNEKLFF.

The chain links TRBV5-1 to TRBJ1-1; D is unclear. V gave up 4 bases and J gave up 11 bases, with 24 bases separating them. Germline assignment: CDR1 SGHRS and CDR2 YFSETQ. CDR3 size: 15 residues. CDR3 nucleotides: TGCGCCAGCAGCCAGAGTTCGGGAGTTCGAGATCAGGCTTTCTTT. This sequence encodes CASSQSSGVRDQAFF.

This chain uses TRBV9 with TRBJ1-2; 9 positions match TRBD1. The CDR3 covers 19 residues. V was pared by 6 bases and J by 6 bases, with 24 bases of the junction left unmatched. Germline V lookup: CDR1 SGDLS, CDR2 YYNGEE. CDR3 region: CASTANVGQGDLRVDGYTF. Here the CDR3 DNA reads TGTGCCAGCACCGCAAATGTGGGACAGGGAGACCTCAGAGTGGATGGCTACACCTTC.

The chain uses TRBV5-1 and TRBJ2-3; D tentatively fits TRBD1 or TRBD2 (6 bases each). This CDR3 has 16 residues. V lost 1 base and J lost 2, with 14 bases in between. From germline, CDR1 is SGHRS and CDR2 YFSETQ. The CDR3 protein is CASSLLLAGHTDTQYF. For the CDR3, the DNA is TGCGCCAGCAGCTTGCTCTTGGCGGGACACACAGATACGCAGTATTTT.

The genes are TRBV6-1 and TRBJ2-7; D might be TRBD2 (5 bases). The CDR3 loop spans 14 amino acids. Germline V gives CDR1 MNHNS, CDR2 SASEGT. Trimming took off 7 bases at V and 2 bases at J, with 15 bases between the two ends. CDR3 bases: TGTGCCAGCATCCCGCGGGCCCTAGCCTACGAGCAGTACTTC. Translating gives CASIPRALAYEQYF.

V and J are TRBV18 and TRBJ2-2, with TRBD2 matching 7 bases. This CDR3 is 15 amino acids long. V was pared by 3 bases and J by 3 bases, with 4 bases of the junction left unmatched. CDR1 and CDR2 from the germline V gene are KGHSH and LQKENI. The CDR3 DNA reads TGTGCCAGCTCACCCGTGGCGGGGGACACCGGGGAGCTGTTTTTT. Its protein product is CASSPVAGDTGELFF.

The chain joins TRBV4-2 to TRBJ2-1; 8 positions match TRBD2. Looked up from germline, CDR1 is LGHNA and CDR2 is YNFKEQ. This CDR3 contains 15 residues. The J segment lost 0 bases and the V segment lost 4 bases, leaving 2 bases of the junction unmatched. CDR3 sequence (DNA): TGTGCCAGCAGCCCCACTAGCGGCTCCTACAATGAGCAGTTCTTC. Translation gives CASSPTSGSYNEQFF.

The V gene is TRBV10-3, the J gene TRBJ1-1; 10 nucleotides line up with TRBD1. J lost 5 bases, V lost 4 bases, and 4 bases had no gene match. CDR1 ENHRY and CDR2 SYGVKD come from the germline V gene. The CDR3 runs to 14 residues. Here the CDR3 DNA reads TGTGCCATCAGTGGGGACAGGGGTTGGACTGAAGCTTTCTTT. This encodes CAISGDRGWTEAFF.

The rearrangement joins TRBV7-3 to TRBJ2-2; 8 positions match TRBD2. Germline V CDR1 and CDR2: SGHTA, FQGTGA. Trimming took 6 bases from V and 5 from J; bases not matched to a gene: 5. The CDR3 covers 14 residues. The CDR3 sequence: CASSQAGETGELFF. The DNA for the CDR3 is TGTGCCAGCAGTCAAGCGGGAGAAACCGGGGAGCTGTTTTTT.

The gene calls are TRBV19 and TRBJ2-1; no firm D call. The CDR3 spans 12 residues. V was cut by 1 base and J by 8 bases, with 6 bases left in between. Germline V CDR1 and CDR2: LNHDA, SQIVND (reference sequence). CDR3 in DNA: TGTGCCAGTAGTATAGCGGGCCATGAGCAGTTCTTC. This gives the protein CASSIAGHEQFF.

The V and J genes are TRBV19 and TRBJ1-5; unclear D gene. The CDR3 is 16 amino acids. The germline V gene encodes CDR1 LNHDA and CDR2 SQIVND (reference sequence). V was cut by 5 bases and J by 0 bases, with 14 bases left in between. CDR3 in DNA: TGTGCCAGTAGTCACACCGGGAGGTATAGCAATCAGCCCCAGCATTTT. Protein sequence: CASSHTGRYSNQPQHF.

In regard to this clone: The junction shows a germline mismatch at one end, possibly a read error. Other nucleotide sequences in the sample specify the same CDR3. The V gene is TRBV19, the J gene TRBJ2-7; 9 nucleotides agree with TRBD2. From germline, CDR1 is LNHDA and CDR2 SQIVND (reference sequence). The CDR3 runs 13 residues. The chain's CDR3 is CASSDSGRYEQYF. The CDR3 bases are TGTGCCAGTAGTGATAGCGGGAGATACGAGCAGTATTTC.

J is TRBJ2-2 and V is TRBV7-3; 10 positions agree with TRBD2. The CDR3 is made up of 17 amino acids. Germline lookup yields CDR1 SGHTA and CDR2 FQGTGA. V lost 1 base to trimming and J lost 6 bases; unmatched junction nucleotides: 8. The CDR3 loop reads CASSLIRPSGSAGELFF. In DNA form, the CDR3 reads TGTGCCAGCAGCTTAATCAGACCTAGCGGGAGTGCCGGGGAGCTGTTTTTT.

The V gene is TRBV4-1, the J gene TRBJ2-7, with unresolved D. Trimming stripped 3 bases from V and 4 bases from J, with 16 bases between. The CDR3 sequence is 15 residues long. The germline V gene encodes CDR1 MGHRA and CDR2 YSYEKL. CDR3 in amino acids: CASSHRPGNSYEQYF. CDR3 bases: TGCGCCAGCAGCCACCGTCCGGGTAACAGTTACGAGCAGTACTTC.

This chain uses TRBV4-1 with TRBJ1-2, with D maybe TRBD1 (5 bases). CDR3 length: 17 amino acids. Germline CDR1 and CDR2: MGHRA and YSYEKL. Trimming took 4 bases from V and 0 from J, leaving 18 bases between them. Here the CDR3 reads CASSRNFQDNSNYGYTF. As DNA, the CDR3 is TGCGCCAGCAGCCGAAATTTCCAGGACAATTCTAACTATGGCTACACCTTC.

The CDR3 DNA reads as TGTGCCAGCAGCTTATCAGCGCTAGCGGGAGCGACCGGGGAGCTGTTTTTT. Translated: CASSLSALAGATGELFF. The genes are TRBV7-2 and TRBJ2-2, with TRBD2 matching over 10 bases. The V gene end was trimmed by 2 bases and the J gene end by 5 bases; junction bases not matched to a gene: 8. The length of the CDR3 is 17 residues. Germline V gives CDR1 SGHTA, CDR2 FQGNSA.

CDR3 nucleotide sequence: TGCGCCAGCAGCCCAATCGTGCGGGAGAGCTCCTACAATGAGCAGTTCTTC. Amino acid sequence: CASSPIVRESSYNEQFF. This chain links TRBV4-1 with TRBJ2-1; 7 nucleotides match TRBD2. Looked up from germline, CDR1 is MGHRA and CDR2 is YSYEKL. This CDR3 spans 17 amino acids. V dropped 4 bases and J dropped 0; count of bases not matched to a gene: 9.

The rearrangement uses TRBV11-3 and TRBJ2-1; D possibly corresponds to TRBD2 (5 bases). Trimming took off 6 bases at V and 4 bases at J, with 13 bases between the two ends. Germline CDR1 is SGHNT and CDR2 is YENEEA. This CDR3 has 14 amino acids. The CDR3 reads CASREAGRYNEQFF. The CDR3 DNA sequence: TGTGCCAGCAGGGAGGCGGGCCGATACAATGAGCAGTTCTTC.

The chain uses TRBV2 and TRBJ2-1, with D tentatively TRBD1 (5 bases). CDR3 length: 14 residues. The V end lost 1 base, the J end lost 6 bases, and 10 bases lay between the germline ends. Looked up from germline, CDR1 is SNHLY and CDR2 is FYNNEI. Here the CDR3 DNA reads TGTGCCAGCAGTGAAGTCGTGGGGCCCAATGAGCAGTTCTTC. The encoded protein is CASSEVVGPNEQFF.